The 31 T cell receptor beta chains below all came from one sample that was sequenced in a study of OX40 agonist ivuxolimab in advanced cancers. Library construction relied on the immunoSEQ multiplex PCR assay. TCRdb carries this immuneACCESS record with in-frame sequences only. Its versions omit some clonotypes, under half of them owing to an unresolved V gene in the studies checked, with the rest unexplained. The sample yields 55,000 to 85,000 clones; more than 70% were counted once. Roughly 0.7% of the sample is taken by the ten largest. The material sequenced was CD4+ or CD8+ T cells sorted from blood, taken in a trial of the OX40 agonist ivuxolimab. These receptors were collected from an adult with an advanced solid tumor such as melanoma, head and neck, liver or kidney cancer.

This clone showed up just a few times. This rearrangement joins TRBV11-2 to TRBJ2-5; the match to TRBD1 covers 9 bases. V lost 6 bases to trimming and J lost 5 bases; unmatched junction nucleotides: 7. The germline V gene encodes CDR1 SGHAT and CDR2 FQNNGV. CDR3 length equals 14 residues. CDR3 amino acids: CASRRTGAEETQYF. DNA of the CDR3: TGTGCCAGCAGACGGACAGGGGCGGAGGAGACCCAGTACTTC.

This rearrangement joins TRBV27 to TRBJ2-3; 12 bases align to TRBD2. CDR1 is MNHEY and CDR2 is SMNVEV in the germline V gene (reference sequence). V trimming: 4 bases; J trimming: 4 bases; junction bases outside the gene matches: 6. The CDR3 has 16 residues. This CDR3 reads CASSSLAGGPPDTQYF. The CDR3 DNA reads TGTGCCAGCAGTTCTCTAGCGGGGGGGCCTCCAGATACGCAGTATTTT.

The chain employs TRBV7-9 and TRBJ1-2, with 9 bases aligning to TRBD1. Trimming at V came to 5 bases and at J to 5 bases, leaving 6 bases not matched to a gene. This CDR3 is 14 amino acids long. Germline V CDR1 and CDR2: SEHNR, FQNEAQ (reference sequence). CDR3: CASSPGQGRYGYTF. The CDR3 DNA reads TGTGCCAGCAGCCCAGGACAGGGGCGGTATGGCTACACCTTC.

The V and J genes are TRBV5-6 and TRBJ1-2, with a tentative D call TRBD1 (5 bases). Germline CDR1 SGHDT, CDR2 YYEEEE. This CDR3 is built from 14 residues. Between the trimmed V and J ends, which lost 0 bases and 4 bases, there was a span of 10 bases. The CDR3 sequence: CASSLAGGSYGYTF. The CDR3 nucleotides read TGTGCCAGCAGCTTGGCCGGGGGAAGCTATGGCTACACCTTC.

The V call is TRBV4-3, the J call TRBJ1-1; a possible D gene is TRBD1 (5 bases). V dropped 0 bases and J dropped 10 bases, with 15 bases sitting between them. CDR3 length: 14 amino acids. CDR1 is LGHNA, CDR2 YSLEER, per germline. This chain's CDR3 is CASSQDLVGAVAFF. DNA of the CDR3: TGCGCCAGCAGCCAAGATCTGGTAGGGGCGGTAGCTTTCTTT.

This chain joins TRBV7-9 and TRBJ1-4; D unclear. The length of the CDR3 is 14 residues. V was cut by 2 bases and J by 3 bases, with 7 bases left in between. Germline-derived CDR1 and CDR2 are SEHNR and FQNEAQ (reference sequence). CDR3 residues: CASSLTGSNEKLFF. In DNA, the CDR3 is TGTGCCAGCAGCTTAACCGGGTCTAATGAAAAACTGTTTTTT.

This sequence joins TRBV6-1 and TRBJ1-5; possible D gene TRBD1, 5 bases. Deletions cut 1 base from V and 7 bases from J, with 17 bases between. Germline V gives CDR1 MNHNS, CDR2 SASEGT. This CDR3 comprises 16 residues. Here the CDR3 DNA reads TGTGCCAGCAGTGAAGATTGGGGGTTGGGGCGGCAGCCCCAGCATTTT. The encoded protein is CASSEDWGLGRQPQHF.

Comments on this clone: Sequence at one end of the junction differs from germline and may be a read error. The chain is built from TRBV5-4 and TRBJ2-5; the D gene could be TRBD1 or TRBD2 (6 bases each). The tail of the sequence fits TRBJ2-7 better, so the J call may be wrong. CDR3 length: 16 residues. The germline CDR1 and CDR2 sequences are SGHNT and YYREEE (reference sequence). The CDR3 region is CASSQGAGASAYEQYF. In nucleotides, the CDR3 is TGCGCCAGCAGCCAAGGAGCAGGGGCTAGCGCATACGAGCAGTACTTC.

The chain carries TRBV29-1 and TRBJ1-4, with 10 bases matching TRBD1. This CDR3 region has 13 residues. V shed 6 bases, J shed 8 bases, and the junction held 6 bases outside the gene matches. The germline gives CDR1 SQVTM, CDR2 ANQGSEA. In DNA, the CDR3 is TGCAGCGTACGACAGGGGGCGGGAGAAAAACTGTTTTTT. Translating gives CSVRQGAGEKLFF.

The chain has TRBV2 and TRBJ2-7; 11 bases match TRBD1. The V and J ends lost 6 bases and 6 bases, in that order; junction bases with no gene match: 16. The CDR3 length is 17 residues. CDR1 SNHLY and CDR2 FYNNEI come from the germline V gene. CDR3 nucleotides: TGTGCCAGCAGAGAGAGGACAGGGGGCGGTAGTGCCGGCGAGCAGTACTTC. Translated: CASRERTGGGSAGEQYF.

The chain joins TRBV19 to TRBJ1-1, with TRBD1 as a possible D gene (5 bases). Deletions cut 6 bases from V and 1 base from J, with 6 bases between. CDR1 LNHDA and CDR2 SQIVND come from the germline V gene (reference sequence). The CDR3 totals 12 residues. CDR3 in amino acids: CASRGRNTEAFF. The DNA for the CDR3 is TGTGCCAGTAGGGGACGGAACACTGAAGCTTTCTTT. Complete variable domain (other parts from reference TRBV19 and TRBJ1-1): DGGITQSPKYLFRKEGQNVTLSCEQNLNHDAMYWYRQDPGQGLRLIYYSQIVNDFQKGDIAEGYSVSREKKESFPLTVTSAQKNPTAFYLCASRGRNTEAFFGQGTRLTVV.

The chain uses TRBV9 and TRBJ1-5; tentative D call: TRBD1 (5 bases). Trimming pared 1 base from V and 6 bases from J, leaving 11 bases between. Germline assignment: CDR1 SGDLS and CDR2 YYNGEE. The CDR3 is 14 residues long. The CDR3 region is CASSVYGGSQPQHF. Here the CDR3 DNA reads TGTGCCAGCAGCGTATATGGGGGGAGTCAGCCCCAGCATTTT.

The chain employs TRBV18 and TRBJ1-5; no definite D call. The V end lost 2 bases, the J end lost 3 bases, and 5 bases lay between the germline ends. Germline V gene data show CDR1 as KGHSH and CDR2 as LQKENI. CDR3 length equals 13 residues. CDR3 coding DNA: TGTGCCAGCTCACCAGGGGACAATCAGCCCCAGCATTTT. It codes for CASSPGDNQPQHF. Complete variable domain (other parts from reference TRBV18 and TRBJ1-5): NAGVMQNPRHLVRRRGQEARLRCSPMKGHSHVYWYRQLPEEGLKFMVYLQKENIIDESGMPKERFSAEFPKEGPSILRIQQVVRGDSAAYFCASSPGDNQPQHFGDGTRLSIL.

The V call is TRBV19, the J call TRBJ1-1; tentative D call: TRBD1 (6 bases). V was trimmed by 5 bases and J by 7 bases, leaving 17 bases between them. The CDR3 has 14 amino acids. CDR1 is LNHDA and CDR2 is SQIVND in the germline V gene (reference sequence). The CDR3 DNA follows: TGTGCCAGTAGTCCAACTACAGGGAGCCTTGAAGCTTTCTTT. Its translation: CASSPTTGSLEAFF.

This clone has more than one count but fewer than ten. V and J are TRBV7-9 and TRBJ1-3; no clear D. The CDR3 has 14 residues. The V end was cut by 5 bases, the J end by 4 bases, with 12 bases between. Germline V gives CDR1 SEHNR, CDR2 FQNEAQ (reference sequence). The CDR3 DNA sequence: TGTGCCAGCAGCCCCGGGTCAGCGGGAAACACCATATATTTT. This gives the protein CASSPGSAGNTIYF.

The rearrangement joins TRBV29-1 to TRBJ1-2; D might be TRBD1 (5 bases). The CDR3 totals 13 residues. V lost 6 bases, J lost 1 base, and 12 bases lay in between. Germline loops: CDR1 SQVTM, CDR2 ANQGSEA. In DNA form, the CDR3 reads TGCAGCGTCGGGGACCTATATAACTATGGCTACACCTTC. Encoded protein: CSVGDLYNYGYTF.

The chain links TRBV7-2 to TRBJ2-1; the D gene is possibly TRBD2 (6 bases). Trimming took 2 bases from V and 8 from J, leaving 10 bases between them. There are 13 residues in the CDR3. Germline assignment: CDR1 SGHTA and CDR2 FQGNSA. The DNA for the CDR3 is TGTGCCAGCAGCTTATCCGCTAGCGATGAGCAGTTCTTC. Translated, it gives CASSLSASDEQFF.

The genes are TRBV4-3 and TRBJ1-2; a possible D gene is TRBD1 (6 bases). Germline V gives CDR1 LGHNA, CDR2 YSLEER. The V gene lost 1 base and the J gene lost 2 bases, with 14 bases spanning the gap. The CDR3 has 16 residues. This CDR3 is CASSQGGGRGNYGYTF. CDR3 nucleotide sequence: TGCGCCAGCAGCCAAGGTGGGGGGCGGGGGAACTATGGCTACACCTTC.

V usage is TRBV6-6 and J usage is TRBJ1-6; no clear D. V lost 7 bases, J lost 3 bases, and 13 bases lay in between. This CDR3 is built from 15 residues. CDR1 is MNHNY, CDR2 SVGAGI, per germline (reference sequence). As DNA, the CDR3 is TGTGCCAGCACTCCATGGACCTACTATAATTCACCCCTCCACTTT. Translated, it gives CASTPWTYYNSPLHF.

The gene calls are TRBV7-9 and TRBJ1-4, with D possibly being TRBD1 (5 bases). The CDR3 spans 15 residues. The V end was cut by 4 bases, the J end by 8 bases, with 17 bases between. The germline V gene encodes CDR1 SEHNR and CDR2 FQNEAQ (reference sequence). CDR3 in amino acids: CASSSTGTLGEKLFF. Here the CDR3 DNA reads TGTGCCAGCAGCTCTACCGGGACCCTAGGAGAAAAACTGTTTTTT.

This clone was recorded a few times. The V gene is TRBV7-2, the J gene TRBJ2-2; 9 bases are shared with TRBD1. Germline assignment: CDR1 SGHTA and CDR2 FQGNSA. The CDR3 has 15 amino acids. V shed 3 bases and J 5 bases; nucleotides not matched to a gene: 4. CDR3 region: CASSFGQGRTGELFF. In DNA form, the CDR3 reads TGTGCCAGCAGCTTTGGACAGGGGCGGACCGGGGAGCTGTTTTTT.

There are a few counts of this clone. This CDR3 is CASRRGQGTGELFF. DNA of the CDR3: TGTGCCAGCCGCCGGGGACAGGGCACCGGGGAGCTGTTTTTT. The chain is built from TRBV7-6 and TRBJ2-2, with TRBD1 matching 9 bases. With V trimmed by 8 bases and J by 4 bases, 5 bases remained unmatched. The CDR3 has 14 amino acids. The germline gives CDR1 SGHVS, CDR2 FNYEAQ. The full variable domain, its missing parts supplied by reference TRBV7-6 and TRBJ2-2, is GAGVSQSPRYKVTKRGQDVALRCDPISGHVSLYWYRQALGQGPEFLTYFNYEAQQDKSGLPNDRFSAERPEGSISTLTIQRTEQRDSAMYRCASRRGQGTGELFFGEGSRLTVL.

The CDR3 here is CSVEGEGYEQYF. The CDR3 DNA sequence: TGCAGCGTTGAAGGGGAGGGGTACGAGCAGTACTTC. The chain joins TRBV29-1 to TRBJ2-7; 7 nucleotides line up with TRBD2. V shed 1 base and J 4 bases; nucleotides not matched to a gene: 1. The germline V gene has CDR1 SQVTM and CDR2 ANQGSEA. The CDR3 spans 12 residues.

The chain couples TRBV6-5 to TRBJ1-6; possible D gene TRBD1, 6 bases. V lost 6 bases and J lost 7, with 13 bases in between. This CDR3 comprises 14 residues. Germline CDR1 MNHEY, CDR2 SVGAGI. Here the CDR3 DNA reads TGTGCCAGCAGAGAGACAGGTGCGAATTCACCCCTCCACTTT. Amino acid sequence: CASRETGANSPLHF.

This chain uses TRBV11-2 with TRBJ1-1; 10 bases map to TRBD1. V gave up 5 bases and J gave up 6 bases; unmatched junction bases: 12. This CDR3 is 16 amino acids long. Germline-derived CDR1 and CDR2 are SGHAT and FQNNGV. Here the CDR3 reads CASSPRQGADQAEAFF. CDR3 bases: TGTGCCAGCAGCCCCAGACAGGGGGCGGATCAGGCTGAAGCTTTCTTT.

V usage is TRBV7-9 and J usage is TRBJ1-4, with unresolved D. The CDR3 has 15 amino acids. Germline V CDR1 and CDR2: SEHNR, FQNEAQ (reference sequence). Trimming removed 4 bases at V and 3 bases at J, with 12 bases between. CDR3 sequence reads: CASSSRPWSNEKLFF. The DNA for the CDR3 is TGTGCCAGCAGCTCAAGACCGTGGTCTAATGAAAAACTGTTTTTT.

This clone has a single count. V is TRBV5-1 and J is TRBJ1-1, with TRBD1 as a possible D gene (6 bases). The V gene's germline CDR1 is SGHRS and CDR2 YFSETQ. V lost 5 bases and J 4 bases, leaving 15 bases between the germline ends. The CDR3 runs 14 residues. CDR3 nucleotides: TGCGCCAGCAGATCGGGGGCGGGGGCCACTGAAGCTTTCTTT. As protein: CASRSGAGATEAFF.

The rearrangement joins TRBV14 to TRBJ2-1; D gene uncertain. Germline V lookup: CDR1 SGHDN, CDR2 FVKESK. This CDR3 spans 15 amino acids. The V and J ends lost 3 bases and 5 bases respectively, with 14 bases between them. CDR3 nucleotide sequence: TGTGCCAGCAGCCAGAGTAGTGATTACCACAATGAGCAGTTCTTC. Its protein product is CASSQSSDYHNEQFF.

The rearrangement uses TRBV6-1 and TRBJ1-4; D not resolved. The V and J ends lost 4 bases and 0 bases respectively, with 0 bases between them. CDR3 length: 12 amino acids. Germline V CDR1 and CDR2: MNHNS, SASEGT. As DNA, the CDR3 is TGTGCCAGCAGTGCAACTAATGAAAAACTGTTTTTT. Translation: CASSATNEKLFF.

V usage is TRBV5-1 and J usage is TRBJ1-3; no definite D call. From germline, CDR1 is SGHRS and CDR2 YFSETQ. Trimming pared 4 bases from V and 0 bases from J, leaving 5 bases between. CDR3 length: 13 amino acids. The DNA for the CDR3 is TGCGCCAGCAGCCCCTACTCTGGAAACACCATATATTTT. Translating it yields CASSPYSGNTIYF.

This clone was seen once. V usage is TRBV4-2 and J usage is TRBJ2-3; D possibly matches TRBD1 or TRBD2 (5 bases each). This CDR3 has 14 residues. From germline, CDR1 is LGHNA and CDR2 YNFKEQ. V was trimmed by 2 bases and J by 3 bases, leaving 9 bases between them. The chain's CDR3 is CASSQYGATDTQYF. In nucleotides, the CDR3 is TGTGCCAGCAGCCAATACGGGGCTACAGATACGCAGTATTTT.